The 27 T cell receptor beta chains listed next were all sequenced from one sample in a study of T cells in Graves' hyperthyroidism and ophthalmopathy. RNA transcripts gave rise to amplified TCR beta CDR3 regions. During a first-round RT-PCR of the TCR CDR3, the HTBI primer set was used. TCRdb called the multiplex PCR reads again in MiXCR, with one record for every CDR3 protein. Among roughly 560,000 distinct CDR3 sequences listed, 14% to 15% were seen once. The sequencing input was blood. The receptors were sampled from a woman in her thirties or forties with Graves' ophthalmopathy.

Here the CDR3 DNA reads TGTGCCAGCAGCGTAAGGGCCTCGGTGGGGCTACCGGGGGAGCTGTTTTTT. Amino acid sequence: CASSVRASVGLPGELFF. The gene calls are TRBV9 and TRBJ2-2; D is perhaps TRBD1 (5 bases). The germline V gene has CDR1 SGDLS and CDR2 YYNGEE. V lost 1 base and J 8 bases, leaving 21 bases between the germline ends. The CDR3 has 17 amino acids.

This clonotype has a count of ten or more. The rearrangement uses TRBV30 and TRBJ2-5, with 7 nucleotides matching TRBD1. This CDR3 contains 15 residues. CDR1 and CDR2 (germline): GTSNPN, SVGIG (reference sequence). V lost 3 bases, J lost 5 bases, and 12 bases stayed unmatched. The CDR3 sequence: CAWSRGGTQRETQYF. In nucleotides, the CDR3 is TGTGCCTGGAGCAGAGGGGGCACCCAGAGGGAGACCCAGTACTTC.

The chain recombines TRBV11-2 with TRBJ2-5; no clear D gene. Germline V lookup: CDR1 SGHAT, CDR2 FQNNGV. The CDR3 is 15 residues long. Trimming cost V 3 bases and J 5 bases, with 16 bases left between them. The CDR3 spells CASSFSPRRGETQYF. The CDR3 nucleotides read TGTGCCAGCAGCTTTTCCCCCCGGCGTGGGGAGACCCAGTACTTC.

This clonotype occurred a few times. This chain joins TRBV4-1 and TRBJ1-2; a possible D gene is TRBD1 (6 bases). This CDR3 has 15 amino acids. The V gene's germline CDR1 is MGHRA and CDR2 YSYEKL. Between the trimmed V and J ends, which lost 1 base and 0 bases, there was a span of 9 bases. This CDR3 is CASSQGGLSNYGYTF. The CDR3 region has the DNA TGCGCCAGCAGCCAAGGGGGGCTCTCTAACTATGGCTACACCTTC.

This clonotype occurred many times. The chain links TRBV27 to TRBJ2-7; D gene ambiguous. CDR3 length: 15 residues. CDR1 and CDR2 (germline): MNHEY, SMNVEV (reference sequence). Trimming pared 5 bases from V and 0 bases from J, leaving 14 bases between. The chain's CDR3 is CASSPTGQSSYEQYF. In DNA, the CDR3 is TGTGCCAGCAGTCCTACCGGCCAGAGCTCCTACGAGCAGTACTTC.

This clonotype was found many times. The chain recombines TRBV10-3 with TRBJ2-2; the match to TRBD1 covers 11 bases. Germline V gene sequence: CDR1 ENHRY, CDR2 SYGVKD. J lost 9 bases, V lost 10 bases, and 16 bases had no gene match. The CDR3 length is 16 residues. The CDR3 nucleotides read TGTGCCACCATGCTCCGCGGACAGGGGGCGAAGAGGGAGCTGTTTTTT. It specifies CATMLRGQGAKRELFF.

The table lists this clonotype with many counts. This rearrangement joins TRBV7-6 to TRBJ2-5, with TRBD2 identical over 8 bases. V lost 4 bases, J lost 3 bases, and 4 bases stayed unmatched. The germline gives CDR1 SGHVS, CDR2 FNYEAQ. The CDR3 is 14 amino acids. The CDR3 loop is CASSSFSGKETQYF. The CDR3 nucleotides read TGTGCCAGCAGCTCCTTTAGCGGGAAAGAGACCCAGTACTTC.

CDR3 DNA sequence: TGTGCCAGCAGTTACCCCGAAGGGAGGACCACTGAAGCTTTCTTT. Translated: CASSYPEGRTTEAFF. The chain combines TRBV6-5 with TRBJ1-1; D gene ambiguous. Trimming removed 2 bases at V and 4 bases at J, with 14 bases between. CDR1 and CDR2 (germline): MNHEY, SVGAGI. The CDR3 totals 15 residues.

Details on this clonotype: Just one base apart from a much larger clone, this may be a read error. The chain combines TRBV27 with TRBJ2-2; D is possibly TRBD2 (5 bases). The CDR3 length is 18 residues. Germline V gene data show CDR1 as MNHEY and CDR2 as SMNVEV (reference sequence). The CDR3, as DNA: TGTGCCAGCAGTTTGTTAGGCCGCCTGATAGCGAACACCAGGGAGCTGTTTTTT. Residues: CASSLLGRLIANTRELFF.

This clonotype was found many times. This chain uses TRBV11-3 with TRBJ2-5; 9 bases align to TRBD2. The V gene's germline CDR1 is SGHNT and CDR2 YENEEA. V trimming: 8 bases; J trimming: 6 bases; junction bases outside the gene matches: 10. The CDR3 covers 14 residues. Here the CDR3 DNA reads TGTGCCAGCGCTACCGGGACTAGCCTGAAGACCCAGTACTTC. This sequence encodes CASATGTSLKTQYF. The whole variable domain, filled in from reference TRBV11-3 and TRBJ2-5, reads EAGVVQSPRYKIIEKKQPVAFWCNPISGHNTLYWYLQNLGQGPELLIRYENEEAVDDSQLPKDRFSAERLKGVDSTLKIQPAELGDSAVYLCASATGTSLKTQYFGPGTRLLVL.

This clonotype was seen many times. The chain recombines TRBV7-2 with TRBJ2-5; D ambiguous. The CDR3 contains 14 residues. Germline CDR1 and CDR2: SGHTA and FQGNSA. V lost 2 bases to trimming and J lost 4 bases, with 11 bases between them. CDR3 sequence reads: CASSLRPNRETQYF. The CDR3 DNA reads as TGTGCCAGCAGCTTACGACCCAATCGAGAGACCCAGTACTTC.

The CDR3 loop reads CASSLLGVVNSPLHF. DNA for the CDR3: TGTGCCAGCAGCTTATTGGGGGTGGTGAATTCACCCCTCCACTTT. V is TRBV7-2 and J is TRBJ1-6, with a possible D match to TRBD1 (5 bases). There are 15 residues in the CDR3. V lost 2 bases to trimming and J lost 7 bases, with 12 bases between them. The germline CDR1 and CDR2 sequences are SGHTA and FQGNSA.

The chain combines TRBV20-1 with TRBJ1-1; weak D call: TRBD1 (6 bases). This CDR3 comprises 13 residues. Trimming left V 5 bases short and J 8 bases short, with 18 bases between. The germline V gene has CDR1 DFQATT and CDR2 SNEGSKA (reference sequence). In DNA, the CDR3 is TGCAGTGCTCTTGAGGTGGGGGGCGCGGAAGCTTTCTTT. It is translated as CSALEVGGAEAFF.

This clonotype was seen ten or more times. The CDR3 spells CASSLKEFQLDQPQHF. The DNA for the CDR3 is TGTGCCAGCAGCCTAAAGGAGTTCCAGCTGGATCAGCCCCAGCATTTT. This chain joins TRBV7-8 and TRBJ1-5; D gene ambiguous. V shed 5 bases and J shed 5 bases, with 19 bases lying between them. CDR1 is SGHVS and CDR2 is FQNEAQ in the germline V gene. The CDR3 consists of 16 residues.

The J gene is TRBJ1-1, the V gene TRBV11-1; 9 bases agree with TRBD1. The CDR3 extends over 17 amino acids. V was clipped by 4 bases and J by 1 base; unmatched bases: 10. CDR1 is SGHAT, CDR2 FQDESV, per germline (reference sequence). CDR3 sequence reads: CASSSNRDRAWNTEAFF. For the CDR3, the DNA is TGTGCCAGCAGCTCAAACCGGGACAGGGCTTGGAACACTGAAGCTTTCTTT.

The table lists this clonotype with many counts. The chain employs TRBV11-2 and TRBJ1-2, with D possibly TRBD1 on 5 matching bases. This CDR3 has 13 residues. Trimming took 0 bases from V and 7 from J, leaving 9 bases between them. Germline loops: CDR1 SGHAT, CDR2 FQNNGV. In nucleotides, the CDR3 is TGTGCCAGCAGCTTAGAGGGGGGTAGTGGCTACACCTTC. Protein product: CASSLEGGSGYTF.

This chain joins TRBV24-1 and TRBJ2-7; 7 bases agree with TRBD2. The junction had 3 bases not matched to a gene; V was cut back by 2 bases and J by 3 bases. CDR3 size: 14 residues. Germline V gene sequence: CDR1 KGHDR, CDR2 SFDVKD. The CDR3 here is CATSDSGGSYEQYF. CDR3 DNA: TGTGCCACCAGTGATTCGGGCGGGAGCTACGAGCAGTACTTC.

This chain joins TRBV6-1 and TRBJ2-7, with D maybe TRBD2 (5 bases). Trimming took 1 base from V and 2 from J, leaving 9 bases between them. This CDR3 has 14 amino acids. Germline CDR1 and CDR2: MNHNS and SASEGT. The CDR3 nucleotides are TGTGCCAGCAGTGAAGAGGGAGAAACCTACGAGCAGTACTTC. Its translation is CASSEEGETYEQYF.

At least ten counts were recorded for this clonotype. The chain uses TRBV6-1 and TRBJ1-2; TRBD1 is a possible D gene (5 bases). V was cut by 6 bases and J by 1 base, with 12 bases left in between. CDR1 and CDR2 (germline): MNHNS, SASEGT. This CDR3 region has 14 residues. The CDR3 loop reads CASRTIGGNYGYTF. In DNA form, the CDR3 reads TGTGCCAGCAGAACAATCGGGGGTAACTATGGCTACACCTTC.

CDR3 coding DNA: TGTGCCAGCAGCTTAAGTTTTGAGGAGCTGTTTTTT. Amino acid sequence: CASSLSFEELFF. V usage is TRBV7-9 and J usage is TRBJ2-2; no clear D. V was shortened by 2 bases and J by 10 bases, with 8 bases between the two germline ends. The CDR3 contains 12 residues. CDR1 SEHNR and CDR2 FQNEAQ come from the germline V gene (reference sequence).

This clonotype was observed many times. The J gene is TRBJ2-2, the V gene TRBV6-5; D is possibly TRBD2 (5 bases). V was pared by 5 bases and J by 5 bases, with 15 bases between. Germline V gene lookup returns CDR1 MNHEY and CDR2 SVGAGI. CDR3 length equals 15 residues. The CDR3 protein is CASSTSGTGTGELFF. The CDR3, as DNA: TGTGCCAGCAGTACCTCAGGAACGGGGACCGGGGAGCTGTTTTTT.

This clonotype occurred a few times. V is TRBV6-2 or TRBV6-3 and J is TRBJ2-2; 9 bases align to TRBD1. CDR1 is MNHEY, CDR2 SVGEGT, per germline. This CDR3 spans 17 amino acids. The J segment lost 1 base and the V segment lost 6 bases, leaving 9 bases of the junction unmatched. DNA for the CDR3: TGTGCCAGCAGAACTCTACCGGGACAGGGGAACACCGGGGAGCTGTTTTTT. This translates into CASRTLPGQGNTGELFF.

The chain is built from TRBV20-1 and TRBJ1-1, with D possibly being TRBD1 (5 bases). CDR1 DFQATT and CDR2 SNEGSKA come from the germline V gene (reference sequence). V lost 6 bases and J 2 bases, leaving 10 bases between the germline ends. This CDR3 is built from 12 residues. The CDR3 DNA follows: TGCAGTGCCCCGGGGCAAAACACTGAAGCTTTCTTT. Its translation: CSAPGQNTEAFF.

This clonotype was picked up many times. The rearrangement joins TRBV14 to TRBJ1-1; D is uncertain. This CDR3 is 13 amino acids long. The germline V and J ends were trimmed by 3 bases and 1 base, with 6 bases remaining between them. Germline values: CDR1 SGHDN, CDR2 FVKESK. CDR3 loop: CASSQSRNTEAFF. In nucleotides, the CDR3 is TGTGCCAGCAGCCAGAGTAGGAACACTGAAGCTTTCTTT.

V gene TRBV4-1 combines with J gene TRBJ2-7, with D unclear. The germline gives CDR1 MGHRA, CDR2 YSYEKL. The CDR3 has 13 residues. Between the trimmed V and J ends, which lost 0 bases and 7 bases, there was a span of 10 bases. CDR3 loop: CASSQDPIREQYF. The CDR3 DNA is TGCGCCAGCAGCCAAGATCCCATAAGGGAGCAGTACTTC.

This clonotype was counted many times. The chain is built from TRBV5-1 and TRBJ2-7; tentatively, D is TRBD1 (6 bases). The length of the CDR3 is 14 residues. Trimming left V 4 bases short and J 0 bases short, with 11 bases between. The germline gives CDR1 SGHRS, CDR2 YFSETQ. The CDR3 spells CASSIRGVSYEQYF. CDR3 nucleotide sequence: TGCGCCAGCAGCATCAGGGGAGTCTCCTACGAGCAGTACTTC.

Notes on this clonotype: This sequence may be a read error, since a much larger clone differs from it by one base. Lacking the conserved final phenylalanine or tryptophan, this CDR3 likely reflects a read error. The chain has TRBV11-2 and TRBJ2-7; perhaps TRBD1 as D (5 bases). V lost 0 bases, J lost 3 bases, and 12 bases lay in between. The CDR3 loop spans 15 amino acids. The germline gives CDR1 SGHAT, CDR2 FQNNGV. CDR3 loop: CASSLDRDWRYEQYS. The CDR3 DNA sequence: TGTGCCAGCAGCTTAGACAGGGATTGGCGCTACGAGCAGTACTCC.